The source of this T cell receptor beta chain is a study of PD-1 blockade in classical Hodgkin lymphoma. Study-level background: Patients were administered nivolumab (3 mg/kg intravenously) every 2 weeks. Study-wide results and limits: The diversity seen at baseline in complete responders resembled that of newly diagnosed patients. The CD4+ diversity rise by C4D1 was clearest in complete responders.

Time point here: cycle 4 day 1 (C4D1), after around six weeks of nivolumab. Each patient experienced a relapse that followed autologous stem cell transplantation, and brentuximab vedotin exposure varied. Turning to this clone: Its antigen remains unknown.

The method was immunoSEQ multiplex PCR; TCRdb's version includes in-frame clones alone and lacks a portion of them. The table lists about 20,000 clones, nearly 80% of them singletons. Trimming removed 0 bases at V and 5 bases at J, with 10 bases between. Germline V lookup: CDR1 GTSNPN, CDR2 SVGIG (reference sequence). The CDR3 is 13 amino acids. V usage is TRBV30 and J usage is TRBJ2-5, with no clear D. The source is a human donor with classical Hodgkin lymphoma. The specimen comprised peripheral blood mononuclear cells (PBMCs), sampled before the fourth cycle of nivolumab. For the CDR3, the DNA is TGTGCCTGGAGTGTAGCTCTGGGTGAGACCCAGTACTTC. As protein: CAWSVALGETQYF.